The rows below give T cell receptor beta chains drawn from one sample of a study of blood T cell repertoires in COVID-19. The method was immunoSEQ multiplex PCR; TCRdb's version includes in-frame clones alone and lacks a portion of them. The sample lists about 140,000 clones; 84% were seen once. Specimen: peripheral blood. The receptors shown here come from a man aged 30 to 45 with COVID-19, enrolled during active disease. CDR3s include the opening cysteine and the closing phenylalanine or tryptophan. A D gene is named only where the DNA matches it firmly. A row's size may be missing; if present it is once, few, many or a size class.

CDR3 protein	D gene	clone size	V gene
CASTIQSPYNEQFF	-	-	TRBV19
CASSRSGLAPAYEQYF	TRBD2	-	TRBV7-9
CASSLRQYSSYEQYF	-	once	TRBV28
CASEGRGGLEQFF	TRBD2	-	TRBV7-6
CASSSASGGRAYGYTF	-	-	TRBV28
CASSLAPRMGGSPLHF	-	-	TRBV5-6
CASSELERNSPLHF	-	-	TRBV28
CASRQDLAGEREQYF	TRBD2	-	TRBV4-2
CASSFPAGGPDEQFF	TRBD2	-	TRBV5-4
CASSVQSSSTDTQYF	-	-	TRBV6-5
CASSPEDRATDTQYF	TRBD1	-	TRBV18
CASSQEINRHPRETQYF	-	-	TRBV3-1/TRBV3-2
CASSPTGFEQFF	-	-	TRBV7-7
CASSIKGGLTEAFF	-	-	TRBV19
CASGQGALRGPQETQYF	TRBD1	-	TRBV11-2
CASSSKGSNTQYF	-	once	TRBV5-6
CASSLGYTGSYGYTF	-	-	TRBV27
CASSGGQGHHYGYTF	TRBD1	-	TRBV5-8
CASSLGQGAAGELFF	-	-	TRBV5-4
CASSPGLAEQYF	TRBD2	-	TRBV28
CASSLGEETQYF	-	-	TRBV7-3
CASSSMGEKTYEQYF	-	-	TRBV5-4
CASSLAGGWTGELFF	TRBD2	-	TRBV2
CASSSNGGDTQYF	TRBD2	-	TRBV7-3
CASSVGVSGSYEQYF	-	-	TRBV9
CASSHSSYEQYF	-	-	TRBV3-1/TRBV3-2
CASSLITGGEGAFF	TRBD1	once	TRBV28
CASSFSGGPNNEQFF	TRBD2	-	TRBV11-3
CASSKQGWGYEQYF	TRBD1	few	TRBV27
CASSLAGQGVLGYTF	TRBD1	once	TRBV5-6
CASSVVAQGSEQYF	-	-	TRBV9
CASSATSGATDTQYF	TRBD2	once	TRBV19
CASSPGGGSYNEQFF	TRBD2	-	TRBV6-5
CASSLNRVSSTQYF	-	-	TRBV7-3
CASALDTAYEQYF	-	few	TRBV12-3/TRBV12-4
CASSLDPRMNTEAFF	-	once	TRBV5-5
CASSSQGRATEAFF	-	-	TRBV18
CASSLVGRAQETQYF	TRBD2	-	TRBV28
CASSLGGGEQYF	-	-	TRBV5-6
CASSFEENRGTQYF	TRBD1	-	TRBV28
CAISGGGGNQPQHF	-	once	TRBV10-3
CASSLRDSYTRALF	-	-	TRBV5-8
CASSLSSGVNEQFF	-	once	TRBV7-9
CAWSDYSGGTF	-	-	TRBV30
CASTPGLLNEQFF	TRBD2	-	TRBV28